Detailed here is one T cell receptor beta chain. Germline CDR1 is SGHNT and CDR2 is YYREEE (reference sequence). V shed 4 bases and J 3 bases; nucleotides not matched to a gene: 13. The CDR3 length is 17 residues. In the authors' methods: How many nucleated cells were present was estimated from reference gene primer amplification. Measured with immunoSEQ multiplex PCR; TCRdb has only the in-frame clones, and not every one. That table supplies the V and J calls and clone size; D and trimming were determined from the DNA. The sample yields over 250,000 clones, about nine tenths seen once. The sample belongs to a study of blood T cell repertoires in COVID-19. Study information: Material from acute and convalescent COVID-19 was sourced from the United States, Italy and Spain. T cells, B-cell-depleted T cells, or PBMCs provided the cDNA or gDNA that served as material.

The J gene is TRBJ1-3, the V gene TRBV5-4, with 7 positions matching TRBD1. The receptor's source is an older woman who had recovered from COVID-19. The sequenced sample was PBMCs or T cells enriched from blood (not recorded which). CDR3 DNA: TGTGCCAGCAGCCCCGCAAAGACAGGGAGTGTTGGAAACACCATATATTTT. Its protein product is CASSPAKTGSVGNTIYF. The full variable domain, completed using reference TRBV5-4 and TRBJ1-3, is ETGVTQSPTHLIKTRGQQVTLRCSSQSGHNTVSWYQQALGQGPQFIFQYYREEENGRGNFPPRFSGLQFPNYSSELNVNALELDDSALYLCASSPAKTGSVGNTIYFGEGSWLTVV.